A selection of T cell receptor beta chains follows, all from one sample in a study of cytomegalovirus exposure and HLA in healthy donors. TCRdb keeps only in-frame clones here, not all; method: immunoSEQ multiplex PCR. The data show some 110,000 clones, approximately 9.4% seen once. The sequencing input was PBMCs. The receptors were sampled from a man aged 25-45 years in good health and CMV-seronegative. Both conserved end residues are part of each CDR3. D genes are given only for firm matches. Clone size appears in some rows only: once, few, many, or a class for an expanded clone.

j_gene: TRBJ2-7
abundance: few
d_gene: .
v_gene: TRBV6-5
CDR3aa: CASSYKRTEQYF
CDR3nt: TGTGCCAGCAGTTACAAGAGGACAGAGCAGTACTTC

j_gene: TRBJ1-5
abundance: .
d_gene: TRBD1
v_gene: TRBV2
CDR3aa: CASRVGQGVDQPQHF
CDR3nt: TGTGCCAGCAGAGTGGGACAGGGTGTCGATCAGCCCCAGCATTTT

j_gene: TRBJ2-2
abundance: once
d_gene: .
v_gene: TRBV11-3
CDR3aa: CASSLDGGQFLNTGELFF
CDR3nt: TGTGCCAGCAGCTTAGACGGGGGGCAATTTTTGAACACCGGGGAGCTGTTTTTT

j_gene: TRBJ1-3
abundance: few
d_gene: TRBD1
v_gene: TRBV7-2
CDR3aa: CASSAGQGVSNTIYF
CDR3nt: TGTGCCAGCAGCGCCGGACAGGGGGTTTCAAACACCATATATTTT

j_gene: TRBJ1-6
abundance: .
d_gene: TRBD1
v_gene: TRBV6-1
CDR3aa: CATYGQGNNSPLHF
CDR3nt: TGTGCCACCTACGGACAGGGAAACAATTCACCCCTCCACTTT

j_gene: TRBJ2-3
abundance: few
d_gene: .
v_gene: TRBV10-1
CDR3aa: CASSPGIRDTDTQYF
CDR3nt: TGCGCCAGCAGTCCCGGGATTCGTGACACAGATACGCAGTATTTT

j_gene: TRBJ2-1
abundance: .
d_gene: TRBD1
v_gene: TRBV19
CDR3aa: CASSKAGQGASYNEQFF
CDR3nt: TGTGCCAGTAGTAAGGCCGGACAGGGGGCCTCCTACAATGAGCAGTTCTTC

j_gene: TRBJ1-2
abundance: .
d_gene: TRBD1
v_gene: TRBV4-3
CDR3aa: CASSQADRGVGGYTF
CDR3nt: TGCGCCAGCAGCCAAGCTGACAGGGGTGTAGGTGGCTACACCTTC

j_gene: TRBJ2-1
abundance: few
d_gene: TRBD2
v_gene: TRBV5-1
CDR3aa: CASSTGTSLPYNEQFF
CDR3nt: TGCGCCAGCAGCACCGGGACTAGCCTCCCCTACAATGAGCAGTTCTTC

j_gene: TRBJ1-1
abundance: once
d_gene: TRBD1
v_gene: TRBV19
CDR3aa: CASSFTGQGEAFF
CDR3nt: TGTGCCAGTAGCTTTACGGGACAGGGGGAAGCTTTCTTT

j_gene: TRBJ1-1
abundance: few
d_gene: .
v_gene: TRBV30
CDR3aa: CAWKGNGPNTEAFF
CDR3nt: TGTGCCTGGAAGGGGAACGGACCGAACACTGAAGCTTTCTTT

j_gene: TRBJ2-7
abundance: .
d_gene: TRBD1
v_gene: TRBV19
CDR3aa: CATGQGYEQYF
CDR3nt: TGTGCCACCGGACAGGGCTACGAGCAGTACTTC

j_gene: TRBJ2-5
abundance: few
d_gene: TRBD1
v_gene: TRBV6-1
CDR3aa: CASSEILPDRAYQETQYF
CDR3nt: TGTGCCAGCAGCGAAATTTTACCGGACAGGGCCTACCAAGAGACCCAGTACTTC

j_gene: TRBJ1-2
abundance: few
d_gene: .
v_gene: TRBV30
CDR3aa: CARRGHIGGYTF
CDR3nt: TGTGCCCGGAGAGGACATATAGGCGGCTACACCTTC

j_gene: TRBJ2-7
abundance: .
d_gene: .
v_gene: TRBV7-8
CDR3aa: CASSKDSSEQYF
CDR3nt: TGTGCCAGCAGCAAGGACAGTTCCGAGCAGTACTTC

j_gene: TRBJ2-5
abundance: .
d_gene: .
v_gene: TRBV27
CDR3aa: CASSVMGQGPQYF
CDR3nt: TGTGCCAGCAGTGTCATGGGTCAGGGTCCCCAGTACTTC

j_gene: TRBJ2-4
abundance: few
d_gene: TRBD1
v_gene: TRBV28
CDR3aa: CASSLHGQGVSKNIQYF
CDR3nt: TGTGCCAGCAGTCTGCACGGTCAGGGGGTGTCCAAAAACATTCAGTACTTC

j_gene: TRBJ1-4
abundance: few
d_gene: .
v_gene: TRBV28
CDR3aa: CASRGQTVGEKLFF
CDR3nt: TGTGCCAGCAGAGGACAGACCGTTGGTGAAAAACTGTTTTTT

j_gene: TRBJ2-1
abundance: few
d_gene: .
v_gene: TRBV6-5
CDR3aa: CASSYRSVPPEGEQFF
CDR3nt: TGTGCCAGCAGTTACAGGTCGGTCCCACCGGAGGGTGAGCAGTTCTTC

j_gene: TRBJ1-1
abundance: .
d_gene: TRBD1
v_gene: TRBV5-1
CDR3aa: CASSPTGQGGTEAFF
CDR3nt: TGCGCCAGCAGCCCGACGGGACAGGGAGGCACTGAAGCTTTCTTT

j_gene: TRBJ2-7
abundance: .
d_gene: TRBD1
v_gene: TRBV5-5
CDR3aa: CASSKTGVSPLDF
CDR3nt: TGTGCCAGCAGCAAGACAGGGGTATCCCCCTTGGACTTC

j_gene: TRBJ1-1
abundance: .
d_gene: .
v_gene: TRBV21-1
CDR3aa: CATPGGSSTEAFF
CDR3nt: TGTGCCACCCCAGGAGGTAGTAGCACTGAAGCTTTCTTT

j_gene: TRBJ2-1
abundance: .
d_gene: .
v_gene: TRBV4-3
CDR3aa: CASSQTGSSYNEQFF
CDR3nt: TGCGCCAGCAGCCAAACTGGGAGCTCCTACAATGAGCAGTTCTTC

j_gene: TRBJ2-5
abundance: .
d_gene: .
v_gene: TRBV13
CDR3aa: CASSHNGLEQETQYF
CDR3nt: TGTGCCAGCAGCCATAACGGACTGGAACAAGAGACCCAGTACTTC

j_gene: TRBJ2-1
abundance: .
d_gene: TRBD1
v_gene: TRBV5-4
CDR3aa: CASSLRGQGRSNEQFF
CDR3nt: TGTGCCAGCAGCTTGCGGGGACAGGGGAGGTCGAATGAGCAGTTCTTC

j_gene: TRBJ1-1
abundance: .
d_gene: .
v_gene: TRBV7-6
CDR3aa: CASSFERNTEAFF
CDR3nt: TGTGCCAGCAGCTTTGAGAGAAACACTGAAGCTTTCTTT

j_gene: TRBJ2-7
abundance: few
d_gene: .
v_gene: TRBV28
CDR3aa: CASSFVEQYF
CDR3nt: TGTGCCAGCAGTTTCGTCGAGCAGTACTTC

j_gene: TRBJ2-7
abundance: few
d_gene: TRBD1
v_gene: TRBV18
CDR3aa: CASSPGQGESYEQYF
CDR3nt: TGTGCCAGCTCACCCGGACAGGGGGAATCCTACGAGCAGTACTTC

j_gene: TRBJ1-1
abundance: few
d_gene: TRBD1
v_gene: TRBV7-8
CDR3aa: CASSLGTGTEAFF
CDR3nt: TGTGCCAGCAGCTTAGGGACAGGCACTGAAGCTTTCTTT

j_gene: TRBJ1-1
abundance: few
d_gene: .
v_gene: TRBV27
CDR3aa: CASSSSKNTEAFF
CDR3nt: TGTGCCAGCAGTTCCTCTAAGAACACTGAAGCTTTCTTT

j_gene: TRBJ2-1
abundance: few
d_gene: .
v_gene: TRBV27
CDR3aa: CASSLDGAGQFF
CDR3nt: TGTGCCAGCAGTTTAGATGGGGCTGGGCAGTTCTTC